Shown below are 10 T cell receptor beta chains from a single sample sequenced in a study of cytomegalovirus exposure and HLA in healthy donors. The study ran its PCR with 60 Vbeta and 13 Jbeta primers. Clones were sequenced by immunoSEQ multiplex PCR, and TCRdb holds only the in-frame ones, with some missing. The sample includes 86,000 or so clones, 70% to 80% of them seen just once. The sequenced sample was PBMCs. These receptors all come from a woman in her thirties or forties in good health and CMV-seropositive.

This clone was found a few times. The chain couples TRBV15 to TRBJ2-2, with TRBD1 identical over 8 bases. CDR3 length: 15 residues. The ends lost 6 bases at V and 4 bases at J; junction bases unmatched: 7. Germline CDR1 is LNHNV and CDR2 is YYDKDF (reference sequence). The CDR3 region is CATSTGQVFTGELFF. Here the CDR3 DNA reads TGTGCCACCAGTACGGGACAGGTATTCACCGGGGAGCTGTTTTTT.

The chain joins TRBV9 to TRBJ2-2, with 10 nucleotides matching TRBD2. Germline-derived CDR1 and CDR2 are SGDLS and YYNGEE. With V trimmed by 0 bases and J by 6 bases, 17 bases remained unmatched. This CDR3 spans 20 amino acids. The CDR3: CASSVALPAGLAGDAGELFF. The DNA of the CDR3 is TGTGCCAGCAGCGTAGCCCTTCCAGCCGGGCTAGCGGGAGATGCCGGGGAGCTGTTTTTT.

The gene calls are TRBV9 and TRBJ1-2, with a weak D call TRBD1 (5 bases). The CDR3 consists of 19 residues. V dropped 3 bases and J dropped 2 bases, with 26 bases sitting between them. Germline lookup yields CDR1 SGDLS and CDR2 YYNGEE. This CDR3 reads CASSAQARWARDKNYGYTF. CDR3 DNA: TGTGCCAGCAGCGCTCAAGCCCGATGGGCCAGGGATAAGAACTATGGCTACACCTTC.

V usage is TRBV10-3 and J usage is TRBJ2-7; TRBD1 matches 8 bases. J was trimmed by 2 bases and V by 4 bases; bases with no gene match: 1. CDR3 length: 13 amino acids. Germline V gene sequence: CDR1 ENHRY, CDR2 SYGVKD. In DNA form, the CDR3 reads TGTGCCATCAGTGGGGGACAGGCCTACGAGCAGTACTTC. As protein: CAISGGQAYEQYF.

The CDR3 DNA is TGTGCCAGCAGTGAACTCGGGGGAGACGGCACAGATACGCAGTATTTT. Amino acid sequence: CASSELGGDGTDTQYF. This sequence joins TRBV6-4 and TRBJ2-3, with a possible D match to TRBD2 (6 bases). Trimming removed 3 bases at V and 1 base at J, with 14 bases between. Per germline, CDR1 MRHNA and CDR2 SNTAGT. CDR3 length: 16 amino acids.

This clone appeared once. V and J are TRBV5-6 and TRBJ1-1; D is undetermined. The CDR3 has 16 amino acids. Trimming left V 3 bases short and J 0 bases short, with 15 bases between. CDR1 and CDR2 from the germline V gene are SGHDT and YYEEEE. CDR3 sequence (DNA): TGTGCCAGCAGCTCGATTCCACAGCTGATGAACACTGAAGCTTTCTTT. Encoded protein: CASSSIPQLMNTEAFF.

As DNA, the CDR3 is TGTGCCAGTATTGTGCTAGCGGGAAGAGATACGCAGTATTTT. Amino acid sequence: CASIVLAGRDTQYF. The V call is TRBV19, the J call TRBJ2-3, with 9 bases aligning to TRBD2. The CDR3 is 14 residues long. V dropped 7 bases and J dropped 5; count of bases not matched to a gene: 7. The germline V gene has CDR1 LNHDA and CDR2 SQIVND (reference sequence).

The rearrangement links TRBV29-1 to TRBJ1-1; TRBD1 aligns across 9 bases. Looked up from germline, CDR1 is SQVTM and CDR2 is ANQGSEA. The CDR3 loop spans 14 amino acids. The J segment lost 1 base and the V segment lost 8 bases, leaving 8 bases of the junction unmatched. The CDR3 DNA follows: TGCAGCATCAGGGGACAGGGATCGAACACTGAAGCTTTCTTT. It codes for CSIRGQGSNTEAFF. The whole variable domain, remainder taken from reference TRBV29-1 and TRBJ1-1, is SAVISQKPSRDICQRGTSLTIQCQVDSQVTMMFWYRQQPGQSLTLIATANQGSEATYESGFVIDKFPISRPNLTFSTLTVSNMSPEDSSIYLCSIRGQGSNTEAFFGQGTRLTVV.

In its sample, this clone was seen a few times. The V and J genes are TRBV27 and TRBJ1-6; no clear D gene. The germline CDR1 and CDR2 sequences are MNHEY and SMNVEV (reference sequence). V lost 2 bases, J lost 2 bases, and 16 bases lay in between. This CDR3 comprises 18 residues. The CDR3 DNA sequence: TGTGCCAGCAGTTTAATGGTCCCGCTTTGGCCCTATAATTCACCCCTCCACTTT. Protein: CASSLMVPLWPYNSPLHF.

This chain uses TRBV2 with TRBJ1-5; a possible D gene is TRBD1 (6 bases). This CDR3 is 13 amino acids long. The V and J ends lost 6 bases and 4 bases respectively, with 10 bases between them. The germline V gene encodes CDR1 SNHLY and CDR2 FYNNEI. This CDR3 is CASSERGNQPQHF. In nucleotides, the CDR3 is TGTGCCAGCAGCGAGAGGGGGAATCAGCCCCAGCATTTT.